The present entry profiles one T cell receptor beta chain with its context. Before being deemed recovered, Cohort 3 donors had two negative PCRs, clearance, or symptom resolution. Assay: immunoSEQ multiplex PCR; the TCRdb copy retains only in-frame clones and omits some. This sample carries more than 300,000 clones, roughly 90% of them seen once, and the ten largest clones take about 9.4%. These data belong to a study of blood T cell repertoires in COVID-19. Trimming shortened V by 4 bases and J by 0 bases, and 12 bases separated the two germline ends. The germline V gene has CDR1 KGHDR and CDR2 SFDVKD. The CDR3 extends over 16 amino acids.

This clonotype was obtained from a woman in her 30s who had recovered from COVID-19. The rearrangement links TRBV24-1 to TRBJ2-1, with TRBD2 as a possible D gene (6 bases). Material for sequencing was PBMCs or T cells enriched from blood (not recorded which). This chain's CDR3 is CATSDRDSSSYNEQFF. The CDR3 DNA reads TGTGCCACCAGTGACCGGGACTCGAGCTCCTACAATGAGCAGTTCTTC.